This TCR beta chain was obtained from a study of T-cell reconstitution after alpha-beta-depleted transplantation in children. Unique molecular identifiers were used to barcode this TCRbeta library. A single record per CDR3 protein comes from TCRdb applying MiXCR to the PCR reads. Of about 610,000 distinct CDR3 sequences listed, about 10% were seen once; the top ten hold less than 5%. Germline V gives CDR1 SQVTM, CDR2 ANQGSEA. This CDR3 region has 11 residues. Trimming removed 4 bases from V and 4 bases from J, with 7 bases in between. The specimen comprised PBMCs from the stem cell graft donor, sampled from the stem cell graft. This receptor was obtained from a human donor who donated a stem cell graft to a child with acute myeloid leukemia. V and J are TRBV29-1 and TRBJ1-1; unclear D gene. CDR3 region: CSVVSATEAFF. The CDR3 region has the DNA TGCAGCGTTGTGTCGGCCACTGAAGCTTTCTTT.